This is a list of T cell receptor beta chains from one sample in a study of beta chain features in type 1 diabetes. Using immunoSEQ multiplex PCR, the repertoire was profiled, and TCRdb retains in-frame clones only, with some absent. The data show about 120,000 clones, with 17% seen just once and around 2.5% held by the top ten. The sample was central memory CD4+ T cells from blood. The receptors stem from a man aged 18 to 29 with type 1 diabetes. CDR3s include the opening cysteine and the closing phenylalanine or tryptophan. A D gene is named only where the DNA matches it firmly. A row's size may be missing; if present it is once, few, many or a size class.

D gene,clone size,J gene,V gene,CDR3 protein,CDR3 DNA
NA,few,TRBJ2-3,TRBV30,CAWSFGGTPTNTDTQYF,TGTGCCTGGAGTTTTGGCGGGACCCCCACCAACACAGATACGCAGTATTTT
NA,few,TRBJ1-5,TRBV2,CASSPLDRNQPQHF,TGTGCCAGCAGTCCCCTGGACAGAAATCAGCCCCAGCATTTT
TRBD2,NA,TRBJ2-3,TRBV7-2,CASSSRTSGRWDTQYF,TGTGCCAGCAGCTCCCGAACTAGCGGGAGGTGGGATACGCAGTATTTT
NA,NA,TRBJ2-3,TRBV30,CAWSTLSTDTQYF,TGTGCCTGGAGTACCCTTAGCACAGATACGCAGTATTTT
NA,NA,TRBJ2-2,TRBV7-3,CASSPRVQGTGELFF,TGTGCCAGCAGCCCTAGGGTACAGGGTACCGGGGAGCTGTTTTTT
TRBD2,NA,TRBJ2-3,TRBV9,CASSVYGGSTDTQYF,TGTGCCAGCAGCGTATACGGGGGGAGCACAGATACGCAGTATTTT
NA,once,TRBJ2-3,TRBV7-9,CASSLGGDFSDTQYF,TGTGCCAGCAGCTTAGGGGGGGACTTCTCAGATACGCAGTATTTT
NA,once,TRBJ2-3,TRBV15,CATSRGQTRTDTQYF,TGTGCCACCAGCAGAGGACAGACGCGCACAGATACGCAGTATTTT
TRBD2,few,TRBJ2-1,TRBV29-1,CSAGLATLNEQFF,TGCAGCGCAGGACTAGCGACCCTCAATGAGCAGTTCTTC
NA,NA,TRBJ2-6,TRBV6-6,CASSYIGGGANVLTF,TGTGCCAGCAGTTACATAGGAGGTGGGGCCAACGTCCTGACTTTC
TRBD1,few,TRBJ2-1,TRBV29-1,CSGTGGGVSYNEQFF,TGCAGCGGTACAGGGGGCGGGGTGTCCTACAATGAGCAGTTCTTC
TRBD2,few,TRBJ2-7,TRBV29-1,CSVEGGGDSSYEQYF,TGCAGCGTTGAAGGGGGAGGGGATTCCTCCTACGAGCAGTACTTC
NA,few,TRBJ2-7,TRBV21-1,CASSNRHLHAKRTYEQYF,TGTGCCAGCAGCAATCGACACCTGCATGCGAAGAGAACCTACGAGCAGTACTTC
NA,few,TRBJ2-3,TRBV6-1,CASRGSGDTQYF,TGTGCCAGCCGCGGCTCGGGAGATACGCAGTATTTT
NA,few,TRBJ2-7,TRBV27,CASSLIGGYEQYF,TGTGCCAGCAGTTTAATAGGGGGCTACGAGCAGTACTTC
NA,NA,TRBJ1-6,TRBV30,CAWSLKQASSYNSPLHF,TGTGCCTGGAGCCTGAAACAGGCAAGCTCCTATAATTCACCCCTCCACTTT
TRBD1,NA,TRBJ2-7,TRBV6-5,CASSYSSRGRDEQYF,TGTGCCAGCAGTTACTCGTCGAGGGGGCGGGACGAGCAGTACTTC
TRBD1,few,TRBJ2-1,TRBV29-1,CSVPPRGYRSYNEQFF,TGCAGCGTACCCCCCAGGGGGTACCGATCCTACAATGAGCAGTTCTTC
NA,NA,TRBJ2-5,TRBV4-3,CASSLEWRGIETQYF,TGCGCCAGCAGCCTAGAATGGCGGGGAATAGAGACCCAGTACTTC
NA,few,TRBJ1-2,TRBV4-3,CASSQDPPGQGTGYGYTF,TGCGCCAGCAGCCAAGATCCCCCGGGGCAGGGGACCGGCTATGGCTACACCTTC
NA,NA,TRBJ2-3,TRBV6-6,CASTSQSDADTQYF,TGTGCCAGCACCTCCCAGTCCGACGCAGATACGCAGTATTTT
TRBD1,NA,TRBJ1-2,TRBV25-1,CASSGKHDRGWSGYTF,TGTGCCAGCAGTGGAAAACATGACAGGGGGTGGTCTGGCTACACCTTC
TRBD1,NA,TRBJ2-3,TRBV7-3,CASSLTRDSSPDTQYF,TGTGCCAGCAGCTTAACCCGGGACAGTTCTCCAGATACGCAGTATTTT
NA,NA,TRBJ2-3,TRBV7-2,CASSLTPTDTQYF,TGTGCCAGCAGCCTGACCCCCACAGATACGCAGTATTTT
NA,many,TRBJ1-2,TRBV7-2,CASSLGQRQIYGYTF,TGTGCCAGCAGCTTAGGTCAACGACAGATCTATGGCTACACCTTC
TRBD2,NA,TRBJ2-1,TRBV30,CASPGTSGQKFF,TGTGCCTCTCCCGGGACTAGCGGGCAAAAATTCTTC
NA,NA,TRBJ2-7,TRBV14,CASSHRGAYEQYF,TGTGCCAGCAGCCATCGGGGGGCGTACGAGCAGTACTTC
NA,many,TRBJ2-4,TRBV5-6,CASSPATKNIQYF,TGTGCCAGCAGCCCCGCTACCAAAAACATTCAGTACTTC
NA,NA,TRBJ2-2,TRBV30,CASTGSPSGGELFF,TGTGCCTCCACAGGGTCCCCAAGTGGCGGGGAGCTGTTTTTT
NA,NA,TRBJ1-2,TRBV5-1,CASSLGQGSYGYTF,TGCGCCAGCAGCTTGGGACAAGGGAGCTATGGCTACACCTTC
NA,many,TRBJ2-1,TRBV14,CASSQEVRYKQFF,TGTGCCAGCAGCCAAGAAGTACGATATAAGCAGTTCTTC
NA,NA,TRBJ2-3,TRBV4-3,CASSQGHSTGHRTDTQYF,TGCGCCAGCAGCCAAGGTCACTCAACAGGCCACCGCACAGATACGCAGTATTTT
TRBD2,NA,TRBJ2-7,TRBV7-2,CASSFSGGPGYEQYF,TGTGCCAGCAGCTTTTCGGGGGGGCCCGGCTACGAGCAGTACTTC
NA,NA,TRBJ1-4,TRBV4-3,CASSQEQLNEKLFF,TGCGCCAGCAGCCAAGAACAGCTCAATGAAAAACTGTTTTTT
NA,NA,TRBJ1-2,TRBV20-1,CSARWVYGYTF,TGCAGTGCTAGGTGGGTCTATGGCTACACCTTC
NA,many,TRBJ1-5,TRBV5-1,CASSLGQNQPQHF,TGCGCCAGCAGCTTGGGTCAGAATCAGCCCCAGCATTTT
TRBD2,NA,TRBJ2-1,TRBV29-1,CSVSTSGGYNEQFF,TGCAGCGTTAGTACTAGCGGGGGCTACAATGAGCAGTTCTTC
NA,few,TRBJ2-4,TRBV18,CASSLNGGPSINIQYF,TGTGCCAGCTCATTGAATGGAGGGCCGTCTATCAACATTCAGTACTTC
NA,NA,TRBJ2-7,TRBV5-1,CASSRDFYEQYF,TGCGCCAGCAGCCGGGATTTCTACGAGCAGTACTTC
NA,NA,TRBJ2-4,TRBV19,CASSIVSSPNIQYF,TGTGCCAGTAGTATAGTTTCGTCCCCAAACATTCAGTACTTC
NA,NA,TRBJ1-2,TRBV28,CASLQGRSNYGYTF,TGTGCCAGCCTCCAAGGACGGTCGAACTATGGCTACACCTTC
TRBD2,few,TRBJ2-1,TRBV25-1,CASSEYAGRGGRQEQFF,TGTGCCAGCAGTGAATACGCTGGGCGGGGGGGCCGCCAGGAGCAGTTCTTC
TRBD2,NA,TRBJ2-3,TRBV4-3,CASSQVNSGSRQYF,TGCGCCAGCAGCCAAGTTAATAGCGGGAGTAGGCAGTATTTT
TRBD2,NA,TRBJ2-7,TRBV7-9,CASSHPFSTAGWAYEQYF,TGTGCCAGCAGCCACCCCTTCTCGACAGCGGGGTGGGCCTACGAGCAGTACTTC
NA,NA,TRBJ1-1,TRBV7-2,CASSLSGTEAFF,TGTGCCAGCAGCTTATCTGGCACTGAAGCTTTCTTT
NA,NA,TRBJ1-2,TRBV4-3,CDSSQDAQIRQTYGYTF,TGCGACAGCAGCCAAGATGCCCAGATACGGCAGACCTATGGCTACACCTTC
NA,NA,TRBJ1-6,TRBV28,CASSFRTDISYNSPLHF,TGTGCCAGCAGTTTCAGGACAGACATCTCCTATAATTCACCCCTCCACTTT
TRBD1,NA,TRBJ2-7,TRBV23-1,CASSQPLGGQDYEQYF,TGCGCCAGCAGTCAACCGCTCGGGGGACAGGACTACGAGCAGTACTTC
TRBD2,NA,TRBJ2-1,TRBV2,CALSGTSGTGVPNEQFF,TGTGCTCTAAGTGGGACTAGCGGGACAGGAGTACCAAATGAGCAGTTCTTC
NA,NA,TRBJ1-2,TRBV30,CASSKGGIEYGYTF,TGTGCCTCCTCGAAAGGGGGGATAGAATATGGCTACACCTTC
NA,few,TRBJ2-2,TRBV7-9,CASSFTANTGELFF,TGTGCCAGCAGCTTTACAGCGAACACCGGGGAGCTGTTTTTT
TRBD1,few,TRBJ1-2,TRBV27,CASSLAGDRDHGYTF,TGTGCCAGCAGTTTGGCGGGAGACAGGGACCATGGCTACACCTTC
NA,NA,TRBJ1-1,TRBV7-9,CASSFLTEAFF,TGTGCCAGCAGCTTTCTCACTGAAGCTTTCTTT
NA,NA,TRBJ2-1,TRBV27,CASSLGIGTDYNEQFF,TGTGCCAGCAGTTTGGGGATTGGGACCGATTACAATGAGCAGTTCTTC
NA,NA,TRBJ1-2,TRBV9,CASSVGEDYGYTF,TGTGCCAGCAGCGTTGGGGAAGACTATGGCTACACCTTC